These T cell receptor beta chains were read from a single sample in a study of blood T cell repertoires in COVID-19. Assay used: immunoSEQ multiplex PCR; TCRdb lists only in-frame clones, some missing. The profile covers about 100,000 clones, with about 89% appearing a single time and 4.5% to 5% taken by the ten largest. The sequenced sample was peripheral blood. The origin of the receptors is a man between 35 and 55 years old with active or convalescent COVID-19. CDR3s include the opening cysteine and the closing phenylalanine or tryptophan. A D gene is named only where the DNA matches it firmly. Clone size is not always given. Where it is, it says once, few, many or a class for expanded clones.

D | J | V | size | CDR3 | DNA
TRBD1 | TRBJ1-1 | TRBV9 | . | CASSVVQTGTEAFF | TGTGCCAGCAGCGTAGTCCAGACAGGGACTGAAGCTTTCTTT
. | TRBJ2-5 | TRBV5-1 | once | CASSPGGTVSQETQYF | TGCGCCAGCAGCCCGGGAGGGACAGTGTCCCAAGAGACCCAGTACTTC
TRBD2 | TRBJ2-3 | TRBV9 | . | CASSASLGLAGERDTQYF | TGTGCCAGCAGCGCCTCCTTAGGACTAGCGGGAGAGAGAGATACGCAGTATTTT
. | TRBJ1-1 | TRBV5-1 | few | CASSLEAQGSGAFF | TGCGCCAGCAGCTTGGAAGCACAGGGAAGTGGAGCTTTCTTT
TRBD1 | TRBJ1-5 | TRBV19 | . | CASRGTGRNQPQHF | TGTGCCAGTAGGGGGACAGGGAGAAATCAGCCCCAGCATTTT
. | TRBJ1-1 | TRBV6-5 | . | CASRQGQNTEAFF | TGTGCCAGCAGACAGGGCCAGAACACTGAAGCTTTCTTT
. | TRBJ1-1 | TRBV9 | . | CASAWGETGVNTEAFF | TGTGCCAGCGCATGGGGGGAGACTGGGGTGAACACTGAAGCTTTCTTT
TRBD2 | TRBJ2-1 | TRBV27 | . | CASSLTTSGSEQFF | TGTGCCAGCAGTTTGACGACTAGCGGGAGTGAGCAGTTCTTC
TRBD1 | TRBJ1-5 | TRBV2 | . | CASSPGGSNQPQHF | TGTGCCAGCAGTCCAGGGGGCTCCAATCAGCCCCAGCATTTT
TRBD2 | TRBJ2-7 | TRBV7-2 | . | CASSFSGSQSYEQYF | TGTGCCAGCAGCTTCAGCGGGAGCCAATCGTACGAGCAGTACTTC
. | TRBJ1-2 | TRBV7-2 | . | CASSLGPVRDYTF | TGTGCCAGCAGCTTAGGTCCGGTGAGGGACTACACCTTC
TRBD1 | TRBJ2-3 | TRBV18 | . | CASSPRQGPDTQYF | TGTGCCAGCTCACCCAGACAGGGCCCAGATACGCAGTATTTT
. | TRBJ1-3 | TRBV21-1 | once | CASIPGGAGASFGNTIYF | TGTGCCAGCATTCCCGGGGGGGCGGGAGCGAGTTTTGGAAACACCATATATTTT
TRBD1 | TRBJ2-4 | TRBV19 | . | CASSTGQGDIQYF | TGTGCCAGTAGTACCGGACAGGGGGACATTCAGTACTTC
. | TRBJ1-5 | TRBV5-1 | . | CASSLQGAYNQPQHF | TGCGCCAGCAGCTTACAGGGAGCCTACAATCAGCCCCAGCATTTT
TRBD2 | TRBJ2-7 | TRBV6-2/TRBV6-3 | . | CASSNPGLIYEQYF | TGTGCCAGCAGCAATCCGGGACTAATATACGAGCAGTACTTC
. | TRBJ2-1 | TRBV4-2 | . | CASSQENSGYNEQFF | TGTGCCAGCAGCCAAGAAAATAGCGGATACAATGAGCAGTTCTTC